These 5 T cell receptor beta chains share one sample of origin, sequenced in a study of PD-L1 blockade in urothelial cancer. Sequencing was performed with immunoSEQ multiplex PCR; in TCRdb, only in-frame clones are kept and a portion is missing. The sample has 70,000 or so clones, around nine tenths seen once. Sample: PBMCs, taken around atezolizumab (anti-PD-L1) treatment. The receptors here all came from a man in his 60s with urothelial cancer.

The CDR3 region is CASSLVEQNNSPLHF. DNA for the CDR3: TGTGCCAGCAGCTTGGTGGAGCAGAATAATTCACCCCTCCACTTT. The chain uses TRBV5-4 and TRBJ1-6; D is unclear. CDR1 is SGHNT and CDR2 is YYREEE in the germline V gene (reference sequence). This CDR3 has 15 amino acids. V was trimmed by 0 bases and J by 5 bases, leaving 9 bases between them. Variable domain in full (rest from reference TRBV5-4 and TRBJ1-6): ETGVTQSPTHLIKTRGQQVTLRCSSQSGHNTVSWYQQALGQGPQFIFQYYREEENGRGNFPPRFSGLQFPNYSSELNVNALELDDSALYLCASSLVEQNNSPLHFGNGTRLTVT.

V is TRBV5-5 and J is TRBJ2-7; a weak D match, TRBD1 (6 bases). V shed 0 bases and J shed 2 bases, with 9 bases lying between them. The CDR3 has 14 residues. Per the germline V gene, CDR1 is SGHKS and CDR2 is YYEKEE (reference sequence). The CDR3 nucleotides are TGTGCCAGCAGCTTGGATCCAGGGGCCTACGAGCAGTACTTC. Translated: CASSLDPGAYEQYF.

This chain connects TRBV14 to TRBJ2-1; 11 bases match TRBD2. V trimming: 0 bases; J trimming: 8 bases; junction bases outside the gene matches: 6. CDR3 length equals 16 residues. From germline, CDR1 is SGHDN and CDR2 FVKESK. The CDR3: CASSQDLLAGVDEQFF. CDR3 nucleotides: TGTGCCAGCAGCCAAGATCTACTAGCGGGGGTCGATGAGCAGTTCTTC.

The V gene is TRBV5-1, the J gene TRBJ2-5, with D perhaps TRBD1 (6 bases). The CDR3 covers 14 residues. Per the germline V gene, CDR1 is SGHRS and CDR2 is YFSETQ. Between the trimmed V and J ends, which lost 0 bases and 2 bases, there was a span of 8 bases. The CDR3 loop is CASSLGGHQETQYF. The CDR3, as DNA: TGCGCCAGCAGCTTGGGGGGGCATCAAGAGACCCAGTACTTC.

The rearrangement uses TRBV15 and TRBJ1-1, with D possibly matching TRBD1 (6 bases). CDR1 is LNHNV, CDR2 YYDKDF, per germline (reference sequence). The CDR3 spans 18 residues. Trimming pared 3 bases from V and 7 bases from J, leaving 27 bases between. CDR3 residues: CATSSEFIRDIPRGEAFF. The CDR3, as DNA: TGTGCCACCAGCAGCGAGTTTATCCGGGACATTCCTCGGGGTGAAGCTTTCTTT.